This TCR beta chain was sequenced during a study of PD-L1 blockade in urothelial cancer (dated by TCRdb to about 2017). Looking at the study overall: Every patient began therapy at some point between 2013 and 2015 and was given atezolizumab 1,200 mg intravenously every 3 weeks. About 90% of the roughly 29 patients were identified as males with urothelial cancer of bladder origin, and a prior smoking history was reported by 18 of 29 patients. An ECOG performance status of 0 or 1 was recorded for the patients, and 0 to 3 prior chemotherapy regimens had been received by the patients. Blood samples were analyzed 3 weeks after the start of treatment (second dose) and 6 weeks after the start of treatment. Blood samples gave median yields of around 150,000 T cells and tens of thousands of unique TCRs, along with a median clonality of approximately 0.084. The study was an exploratory multi-omic analysis of somatic, immune and clinical correlates of response to PD-L1 blockade with atezolizumab in urothelial cancer. Pretreatment tumor samples and matched peripheral blood, collected serially before and after atezolizumab treatment, underwent TCR sequencing. Durable clinical benefit was defined as a progression-free survival longer than 6 months, and TCR features were additionally tested against progression-free survival and overall survival. In the same patients, pretreatment tumors underwent whole exome sequencing and RNA sequencing in addition to TCR sequencing. Fewer than ten patients reached durable clinical benefit, while 20 patients did not. Pretreatment blood TCR-seq was available for under 35 patients, at least one posttreatment blood collection was obtained for approximately 25 patients, and tumor TCR-seq was available for approximately 25 patients. Beyond this particular receptor, the publication reports: Improved progression-free and overall survival was found to be associated with pretreatment peripheral blood TCR clonality below the median. Small sample size (n ≈ 28) and many exploratory analyses mean the results are intended to be hypothesis-generating. Among patients with durable benefit, tumor-associated TCR clones showed greater expansion in peripheral blood 3 weeks after treatment started (n ≈ 20, p = 0.022).

Between the V and J ends, shortened by 4 bases and 2 bases respectively, the junction contains 9 bases. CDR3 length: 13 amino acids, cysteine to phenylalanine. Solely the CDR3 DNA is kept, with 39 bases framed from the first base. Reading the germline V gene gives CDR1 SGHDT and CDR2 YYEEEE. Synthetic TCR analog templates were spiked into each PCR to estimate absolute template abundance from read counts. The immunoSEQ assay used bias-controlled V and J gene primers to amplify TCRbeta CDR3 regions from genomic DNA. Sequencing of rearranged TCRbeta segments was performed at approximately 20X coverage. In the original analysis: Sequencing errors were corrected by clustering and CDR3s were annotated against IMGT to assign V, D and J genes. Only productive TCRbeta rearrangements were used in downstream analyses, excluding out-of-frame or stop-codon sequences. Clonality was calculated as one minus the Shannon entropy normalized by the log of the number of unique productive sequences. Fisher's exact test with Benjamini-Hochberg correction, using a cutoff of adjusted p below 0.01, was how clones that differed between time points or between blood and tumor were identified. Entries here come from immuneACCESS through TCRdb and include only in-frame sequences with V and J called. Some clones fail to appear in such tables; in the studies checked, an unresolved V gene covers under half of the shortfall, and the cause of the remainder is unknown. That table supplies the V and J calls and clone size; D and trimming were determined from the DNA. The table for this sample lists about 83,000 clones; roughly 87% of them were counted only once. In total, the top ten clones hold 5% to 6% of the sample.

The cohort comprised approximately 30 patients with locally advanced or metastatic urothelial carcinoma treated at Memorial Sloan Kettering on a trial protocol. Peripheral blood mononuclear cells were collected pretreatment and during treatment, with between 1 and 8 total time points per patient. The Qiagen DNeasy Blood extraction kit was used to purify genomic DNA from total PBMCs and from tumor samples. Collected pretreatment and during treatment, PBMCs were isolated and stored as previously described. Regarding this clone: Its antigen has not been determined. No base qualities exist here, and no much larger clone lies one base off it.

The chain is made from TRBV5-6 and TRBJ2-5, with the identity of the D gene unclear. The specimen comprised PBMCs, sampled around atezolizumab (anti-PD-L1) treatment. This TCR was recovered from a woman in her 70s with urothelial cancer. The CDR3 reads CASSPGRQETQYF. At the DNA level, the sequence is TGTGCCAGCAGCCCTGGCAGGCAAGAGACCCAGTACTTC.